These 14 T cell receptor beta chains originate from one sample sequenced in a study of shared clonotypes between healthy human individuals. Terminally differentiated effector memory CD45RA+ cells were excluded by CCR7 positive selection of CD45RO-negative cells. Sequencing was performed with immunoSEQ multiplex PCR; in TCRdb, only in-frame clones are kept and a portion is missing. The sample comprises around 600,000 clones, approximately 95% of which are singletons, and about 0.11% rests with the top ten. What was sequenced was naive CD8+ T cells sorted from blood. These receptors were taken from a woman in her 30s in good health.

The V call is TRBV11-2, the J call TRBJ2-5; 13 bases are shared with TRBD2. The DNA matches TRBJ2-7 better at its end, which makes the J call doubtful. The germline V gene has CDR1 SGHAT and CDR2 FQNNGV. The CDR3 has 16 amino acids. The CDR3 spells CASSSEWTSGSYEQYF. CDR3 DNA: TGTGCCAGCAGCTCTGAGTGGACTAGCGGGAGCTACGAGCAGTACTTC.

V usage is TRBV28 and J usage is TRBJ2-7; D call uncertain. Germline assignment: CDR1 MDHEN and CDR2 SYDVKM. The CDR3 runs 14 residues. V gave up 3 bases and J gave up 4 bases, with 13 bases separating them. DNA for the CDR3: TGTGCCAGCAGTTTCTTCCCCGCTGGATACGAGCAGTACTTC. Its translation is CASSFFPAGYEQYF.

The V and J genes are TRBV11-1 and TRBJ1-1; D is perhaps TRBD1 (5 bases). With 7 bases removed from V and 1 base from J, the gap between germline ends came to 16 bases. The V gene's germline CDR1 is SGHAT and CDR2 FQDESV (reference sequence). This CDR3 region has 15 residues. The CDR3 reads CASNLWDGENTEAFF. The CDR3 coding sequence is TGTGCCAGCAACCTTTGGGACGGGGAGAACACTGAAGCTTTCTTT.

This rearrangement joins TRBV7-8 to TRBJ1-2, with a weak D call TRBD1 (5 bases). Germline lookup yields CDR1 SGHVS and CDR2 FQNEAQ. The V end lost 3 bases, the J end lost 4 bases, and 6 bases lay between the germline ends. The CDR3 runs to 12 residues. DNA for the CDR3: TGTGCCAGCAGCTTCCAGGGCTATGGCTACACCTTC. This codes for CASSFQGYGYTF.

The chain recombines TRBV6-5 with TRBJ2-5, with TRBD2 matching over 11 bases. The DNA end is more similar to TRBJ2-7, so the J call may be wrong. This CDR3 has 15 residues. Germline CDR1 reads MNHEY; CDR2 reads SVGAGI. The CDR3 here is CASSMIAGGPYEQYF. The CDR3 DNA reads as TGTGCCAGCAGCATGATAGCGGGAGGGCCGTACGAGCAGTACTTC.

This chain links TRBV5-4 with TRBJ1-1; 8 bases map to TRBD1. The CDR3 length is 14 residues. V shed 2 bases, J shed 1 base, and the junction held 1 base outside the gene matches. The germline V gene encodes CDR1 SGHNT and CDR2 YYREEE (reference sequence). Here the CDR3 reads CASSLQGGNTEAFF. The CDR3 region has the DNA TGTGCCAGCAGCTTACAGGGGGGGAACACTGAAGCTTTCTTT.

The chain joins TRBV7-6 to TRBJ1-4; TRBD1 is a possible D gene (5 bases). Per the germline V gene, CDR1 is SGHVS and CDR2 is FNYEAQ. Trimming shortened V by 1 base and J by 10 bases, and 13 bases separated the two germline ends. This CDR3 has 14 residues. The CDR3, as DNA: TGTGCCAGCAGCTTAGAGGGCGGCGGGGGAAAACTGTTTTTT. Protein product: CASSLEGGGGKLFF.

This clone was seen once. This chain joins TRBV4-2 and TRBJ1-5; D may be TRBD1 (6 bases). The germline gives CDR1 LGHNA, CDR2 YNFKEQ. Deletions cut 4 bases from V and 6 bases from J, with 16 bases between. The CDR3 length is 15 residues. The CDR3: CASSPSGAEGQPQHF. The CDR3, as DNA: TGTGCCAGCAGCCCCTCGGGGGCTGAGGGTCAGCCCCAGCATTTT.

A remark on this clone: The same CDR3 arises from other DNA sequences in this sample as well. This chain connects TRBV4-1 to TRBJ1-6; no firm D call. The V and J ends lost 1 base and 7 bases respectively, with 5 bases between them. The germline V gene has CDR1 MGHRA and CDR2 YSYEKL. The CDR3 is made up of 13 amino acids. CDR3 protein: CASSQGGNSPLHF. For the CDR3, the DNA is TGCGCCAGCAGCCAAGGCGGCAATTCACCCCTCCACTTT.

The V and J genes are TRBV30 and TRBJ2-7; 7 bases are a match to TRBD1. There are 13 residues in the CDR3. The V and J ends lost 1 base and 2 bases, in that order; junction bases with no gene match: 2. CDR1 and CDR2 from the germline V gene are GTSNPN and SVGIG (reference sequence). The CDR3 reads CAWSGDRTYEQYF. CDR3 sequence (DNA): TGTGCCTGGAGTGGGGACAGAACCTACGAGCAGTACTTC.

The V gene is TRBV12-2, the J gene TRBJ2-1; the D call TRBD2 from the table was never checked on the DNA. TRBV12-2 counts as a pseudogene. This CDR3 is built from 13 residues. The CDR3 bases are TGTGCAAGTCGCTCCCCAAACCGGTGGGAGCAGTTCTTC. Its translation is CASRSPNRWEQFF.

This sequence joins TRBV5-6 and TRBJ2-1; D possibly corresponds to TRBD1 (5 bases). The CDR3 extends over 14 amino acids. Germline V lookup: CDR1 SGHDT, CDR2 YYEEEE. Trimming shortened V by 2 bases and J by 4 bases, and 10 bases separated the two germline ends. The CDR3 DNA reads TGTGCCAGCAGCTTCCTAGACAGTTACAATGAGCAGTTCTTC. Translation: CASSFLDSYNEQFF. The variable domain in full, completed from reference TRBV5-6 and TRBJ2-1, reads DAGVTQSPTHLIKTRGQQVTLRCSPKSGHDTVSWYQQALGQGPQFIFQYYEEEERQRGNFPDRFSGHQFPNYSSELNVNALLLGDSALYLCASSFLDSYNEQFFGPGTRLTVL.

This sequence joins TRBV10-2 and TRBJ2-5; D uncertain. V lost 5 bases to trimming and J lost 1 base, with 11 bases between them. In germline, CDR1 is WSHSY, CDR2 SAAADI. The CDR3 loop spans 14 amino acids. CDR3 sequence reads: CASSISMGQETQYF. CDR3 nucleotide sequence: TGCGCCAGCAGTATTTCGATGGGCCAAGAGACCCAGTACTTC.

This sequence joins TRBV2 and TRBJ1-5; TRBD1 is a possible D gene (6 bases). This CDR3 has 12 amino acids. CDR1 SNHLY and CDR2 FYNNEI come from the germline V gene. Trimming took 9 bases from V and 5 from J, leaving 11 bases between them. The CDR3 loop is CASMAGDQPQHF. The CDR3 bases are TGTGCCAGTATGGCAGGGGATCAGCCCCAGCATTTT.